Included here is one TCR beta chain sequence, with context. Random hexamers were used to reverse transcribe the RNA input (0.5 to 1 ug). The authors amplified TCR beta CDR3 across 54 Vbeta and 13 Jbeta using immunoSEQ multiplex PCR. TCRdb analysed the immunoSEQ multiplex PCR reads with MiXCR anew, one entry per CDR3 protein. The profile covers tens of thousands of distinct CDR3 sequences, with about 92% appearing a single time and more than 0.13% taken by the ten largest. Patients with Susac syndrome fulfilled recently defined diagnostic criteria for definite or probable disease. Through negative isolation, CD4+ and CD8+ T cells were obtained, while TEMRA cells were enriched using FACS. This entry is derived from a study of CD8 T cells in Susac syndrome. Across the whole study: When their blood was taken, patients with Susac syndrome were therapy-naive, taking corticosteroids, or taking intravenous immunoglobulin alone.

The germline gives CDR1 MDHEN, CDR2 SYDVKM. V shed 6 bases and J 3 bases; nucleotides not matched to a gene: 11. This CDR3 comprises 16 residues. The source is a human donor with Susac syndrome. Input material: CD4+ T cells from PBMCs. The chain has TRBV28 and TRBJ2-7, with 10 bases fitting TRBD2. The CDR3: CASRTPAGGERYEQYF. The DNA for the CDR3 is TGTGCCAGCAGAACACCAGCGGGGGGGGAACGCTACGAGCAGTACTTC.